This T cell receptor beta chain was sequenced for a study of T cells in Graves' hyperthyroidism and ophthalmopathy. Study in general: Initial diagnosis, before any treatment, was when peripheral blood was collected. Notes on the study in general: Ophthalmopathy and stable hyperthyroidism were separated by a 13 V-J model.

Inclusion characteristics of ophthalmopathy patients comprised a Clinical Activity Score of at least 3, a NOSPECS grade of at least 4, and duration under 3 months. CDR1 PRHDT and CDR2 FYEKMQ come from the germline V gene (reference sequence). This CDR3 is 14 amino acids long. Trimming left V 5 bases short and J 4 bases short, with 15 bases between. In this sample, this clonotype turned up many times. Its target is unknown. Amplification of TCR beta CDR3 regions used RNA as the template. A first-round RT-PCR of the TCR CDR3 used the HTBI primer set. A single record per CDR3 protein comes from TCRdb applying MiXCR to the multiplex PCR reads. Of 400,000 or so distinct CDR3 sequences detected, roughly 15% appear once; the ten largest clones hold about 20%.

What was sequenced was blood. The chain has TRBV13 and TRBJ2-7; D may be TRBD1 or TRBD2 (5 bases each). The receptor was isolated from a woman in her 30s with Graves' ophthalmopathy. As DNA, the CDR3 is TGTGCCAGCAGCCACCGGGACCGAAAATACGAGCAGTACTTC. Encoded protein: CASSHRDRKYEQYF.